This passage covers 31 T cell receptor beta chains from one sample sequenced in a study of Ad26.COV2.S vaccination and SARS-CoV-2 variants. Treatment defined: roughly 20 received Ad26.COV2.S at low or high dose, single or two shots; about five received placebo; per-sample allocation not given. Specimens were obtained on day 63 following the first vaccine or placebo injection. Profiling relied on immunoSEQ multiplex PCR, and the TCRdb table lists in-frame clones only, not all of them. The sample consists of about 460,000 clones, 80% to 90% of them appearing once. The sequencing used peripheral blood, collected in a trial of Ad26.COV2.S vaccine versus placebo. All receptors come from a person between 18 and 65 years old who received the Ad26.COV2.S COVID-19 vaccine or a placebo.

This sequence joins TRBV9 and TRBJ2-1; D gene uncertain. V was trimmed by 0 bases and J by 4 bases, leaving 11 bases between them. Germline CDR1 reads SGDLS; CDR2 reads YYNGEE. The length of the CDR3 is 15 residues. CDR3: CASSVEERRYNEQFF. The CDR3 coding sequence is TGTGCCAGCAGCGTAGAGGAGAGACGTTACAATGAGCAGTTCTTC.

This clone was picked up one time. CDR3 coding DNA: TGTGCCAGCACCCCCGGGACAGGGCTCAATCAGCCCCAGCATTTT. Its translation is CASTPGTGLNQPQHF. The chain recombines TRBV7-8 with TRBJ1-5, with 9 nucleotides matching TRBD1. The germline V gene encodes CDR1 SGHVS and CDR2 FQNEAQ. This CDR3 has 15 residues. Trimming took 7 bases from V and 3 from J; bases not matched to a gene: 7.

V is TRBV5-8 and J is TRBJ2-2, with D unresolved. Germline lookup yields CDR1 SGHTS and CDR2 YDEGEE. The CDR3 has 13 amino acids. V was pared by 0 bases and J by 6 bases, with 6 bases between. The chain's CDR3 is CASSLATAGELFF. The CDR3, as DNA: TGTGCCAGCAGCTTGGCTACTGCCGGGGAGCTGTTTTTT.

The rearrangement uses TRBV18 and TRBJ2-1, with D perhaps matching TRBD1 (6 bases). Germline V gene sequence: CDR1 KGHSH, CDR2 LQKENI. There are 18 residues in the CDR3. V was trimmed by 0 bases and J by 1 base, leaving 16 bases between them. The CDR3 here is CASSPPIQGKTSYNEQFF. DNA of the CDR3: TGTGCCAGCTCACCACCGATCCAGGGGAAAACATCCTACAATGAGCAGTTCTTC.

This clone was observed a single time. The chain combines TRBV11-2 with TRBJ1-2, with a possible D match to TRBD1 (5 bases). The V gene lost 5 bases and the J gene lost 3 bases, with 16 bases spanning the gap. Germline V gives CDR1 SGHAT, CDR2 FQNNGV. The CDR3 runs to 15 residues. The DNA for the CDR3 is TGTGCCAGCAGCCCCACCGGGGGGTCCTACTATGGCTACACCTTC. Translation: CASSPTGGSYYGYTF.

This clone appeared a single time. The chain recombines TRBV7-9 with TRBJ2-5; D uncertain. V shed 2 bases and J shed 10 bases, with 17 bases lying between them. CDR3 length equals 14 residues. Germline CDR1 SEHNR, CDR2 FQNEAQ (reference sequence). CDR3 sequence (DNA): TGTGCCAGCAGCTTACCGGAACAGCGTACGAGCCAGTACTTC. It codes for CASSLPEQRTSQYF. Supplemented by reference TRBV7-9 and TRBJ2-5, the full variable domain reads DTGVSQNPRHKITKRGQNVTFRCDPISEHNRLYWYRQTLGQGPEFLTYFQNEAQLEKSRLLSDRFSAERPKGSFSTLEIQRTEQGDSAMYLCASSLPEQRTSQYFGPGTRLLVL.

V is TRBV5-1 and J is TRBJ2-3; no clear D. The CDR3 runs 16 residues. Trimming pared 0 bases from V and 0 bases from J, leaving 11 bases between. Germline V gene sequence: CDR1 SGHRS, CDR2 YFSETQ. In nucleotides, the CDR3 is TGCGCCAGCAGCTTGGTGGGCGCCGGGAGCACAGATACGCAGTATTTT. This translates into CASSLVGAGSTDTQYF.

This chain connects TRBV6-5 to TRBJ2-1, with 8 bases that match TRBD1. There are 14 residues in the CDR3. Germline CDR1 is MNHEY and CDR2 is SVGAGI. V lost 6 bases, J lost 6 bases, and 7 bases stayed unmatched. The DNA of the CDR3 is TGTGCCAGCAGCACAGGGGGTCAATTCAATGAGCAGTTCTTC. Its protein is CASSTGGQFNEQFF.

V gene TRBV28 combines with J gene TRBJ1-2, with 9 nucleotides matching TRBD1. In germline, CDR1 is MDHEN, CDR2 SYDVKM. The V and J ends lost 5 bases and 8 bases, in that order; junction bases with no gene match: 6. The CDR3 runs 13 residues. DNA for the CDR3: TGTGCCAGCAGTCGGGGACAGGGATTGGGCTACACCTTC. This sequence encodes CASSRGQGLGYTF.

The rearrangement joins TRBV11-2 to TRBJ1-2; weak D call: TRBD1 (5 bases). Trimming cost V 1 base and J 6 bases, with 18 bases left between them. CDR1 is SGHAT and CDR2 is FQNNGV in the germline V gene. The CDR3 totals 16 residues. For the CDR3, the DNA is TGTGCCAGCAGCTTAGTCGGGTTGTGGGGGGAGAATGGCTACACCTTC. Translation: CASSLVGLWGENGYTF.

V usage is TRBV19 and J usage is TRBJ1-2; D is possibly TRBD1 (5 bases). Germline-derived CDR1 and CDR2 are LNHDA and SQIVND (reference sequence). V was cut by 1 base and J by 6 bases, with 15 bases left in between. The CDR3 is 15 amino acids. This chain's CDR3 is CASSIVAVGGDGYTF. In DNA form, the CDR3 reads TGTGCCAGTAGTATAGTTGCAGTCGGAGGGGATGGCTACACCTTC.

This clone appeared a single time. The DNA for the CDR3 is TGTGCCAGCAGCCCCGAGGGGAGCGGGAGGGCCTACAATGAGCAGTTCTTC. Residues: CASSPEGSGRAYNEQFF. The chain joins TRBV4-2 to TRBJ2-1; 10 nucleotides align to TRBD2. This CDR3 spans 17 amino acids. V lost 4 bases, J lost 2 bases, and 8 bases stayed unmatched. Germline loops: CDR1 LGHNA, CDR2 YNFKEQ.

The chain has TRBV27 and TRBJ1-5; no definite D call. Germline V gene lookup returns CDR1 MNHEY and CDR2 SMNVEV (reference sequence). This CDR3 has 15 residues. Trimming cost V 1 base and J 5 bases, with 12 bases left between them. This CDR3 reads CASSLLYDLDQPQHF. CDR3 DNA sequence: TGTGCCAGCAGTTTATTATATGATCTGGATCAGCCCCAGCATTTT.

This clone was counted a single time. The chain has TRBV6-5 and TRBJ1-6; TRBD1 matches 10 bases. This CDR3 has 16 amino acids. The V gene's germline CDR1 is MNHEY and CDR2 SVGAGI. Trimming at V came to 2 bases and at J to 8 bases, leaving 6 bases not matched to a gene. CDR3 protein: CASSYRGGTGDSPLHF. CDR3 nucleotides: TGTGCCAGCAGTTACCGCGGCGGGACAGGGGATTCACCCCTCCACTTT.

In DNA form, the CDR3 reads TGCGCCAGCAGCTATCGGGAGACCGGCACAGATACGCAGTATTTT. It translates to CASSYRETGTDTQYF. This chain connects TRBV5-1 to TRBJ2-3; possible D gene TRBD2, 6 bases. The CDR3 is 15 residues long. V lost 3 bases, J lost 1 base, and 12 bases lay in between. CDR1 is SGHRS, CDR2 YFSETQ, per germline.

The CDR3 DNA sequence: TGTGCCAGCTCATATGATTCGAGGGACAGGGCTCAGCCCCAGCATTTT. Its translation is CASSYDSRDRAQPQHF. This chain uses TRBV18 with TRBJ1-5; 9 nucleotides line up with TRBD1. CDR3 length: 16 amino acids. The germline CDR1 and CDR2 sequences are KGHSH and LQKENI. J was trimmed by 6 bases and V by 5 bases; bases with no gene match: 11.

V usage is TRBV11-2 and J usage is TRBJ2-7, with TRBD1 matching over 8 bases. The germline V gene has CDR1 SGHAT and CDR2 FQNNGV. The CDR3 is made up of 14 amino acids. The V and J ends lost 2 bases and 4 bases, in that order; junction bases with no gene match: 4. The CDR3 bases are TGTGCCAGCAGCTTATATCGGACAGGGTACGAGCAGTACTTC. Amino acids: CASSLYRTGYEQYF.

The CDR3 DNA sequence: TGTGCCAGTAGTTACACGCGTCCCTCCTCGTCTGGAAACACCATATATTTT. It is translated as CASSYTRPSSSGNTIYF. The chain links TRBV19 to TRBJ1-3; no firm D call. The CDR3 totals 17 residues. V dropped 5 bases and J dropped 1 base, with 18 bases sitting between them. The V gene's germline CDR1 is LNHDA and CDR2 SQIVND (reference sequence). Full variable domain (rest looked up from reference TRBV19 and TRBJ1-3): DGGITQSPKYLFRKEGQNVTLSCEQNLNHDAMYWYRQDPGQGLRLIYYSQIVNDFQKGDIAEGYSVSREKKESFPLTVTSAQKNPTAFYLCASSYTRPSSSGNTIYFGEGSWLTVV.

The chain is built from TRBV6-1 and TRBJ1-2; 12 bases fit TRBD1. The germline CDR1 and CDR2 sequences are MNHNS and SASEGT. The V segment lost 2 bases and the J segment 8 bases; nucleotides outside the gene matches: 9. The CDR3 is 16 residues long. Here the CDR3 reads CASSEILGQGASGYTF. The DNA for the CDR3 is TGTGCCAGCAGTGAAATCTTGGGACAGGGGGCTTCAGGCTACACCTTC.

This chain connects TRBV5-5 to TRBJ2-3, with D possibly being TRBD1 or TRBD2 (5 bases each). The germline CDR1 and CDR2 sequences are SGHKS and YYEKEE (reference sequence). Trimming took off 2 bases at V and 1 base at J, with 11 bases between the two ends. The CDR3 is 15 residues long. The CDR3 bases are TGTGCCAGCAGCTTCGGGACCCATGGCACAGATACGCAGTATTTT. This sequence encodes CASSFGTHGTDTQYF.

The chain carries TRBV15 and TRBJ1-1, with D tentatively TRBD1 (5 bases). The CDR3 runs to 15 residues. Trimming pared 1 base from V and 1 base from J, leaving 10 bases between. Per the germline V gene, CDR1 is LNHNV and CDR2 is YYDKDF (reference sequence). CDR3 sequence: CATSRGDSRNTEAFF. As DNA, the CDR3 is TGTGCCACCAGCAGAGGTGACAGTAGGAACACTGAAGCTTTCTTT.

This clone was observed a single time. The chain joins TRBV7-9 to TRBJ2-7; 9 nucleotides match TRBD1. This CDR3 has 14 residues. Per germline, CDR1 SEHNR and CDR2 FQNEAQ (reference sequence). The V and J ends lost 5 bases and 6 bases, in that order; junction bases with no gene match: 8. CDR3 in amino acids: CASSDGTGRSEQYF. The CDR3 bases are TGTGCCAGCAGCGACGGGACAGGGCGAAGCGAGCAGTACTTC.

The chain employs TRBV27 and TRBJ2-4, with D perhaps TRBD1 (6 bases). Looked up from germline, CDR1 is MNHEY and CDR2 is SMNVEV (reference sequence). With 4 bases removed from V and 11 bases from J, the gap between germline ends came to 15 bases. The CDR3 has 13 amino acids. The CDR3 DNA is TGTGCCAGCAGTTCAGACAGGACATGGGTTCAGTACTTC. Residues: CASSSDRTWVQYF.

The J gene is TRBJ2-7, the V gene TRBV11-2; a weak D match, TRBD1 (5 bases). Trimming took 4 bases from V and 1 from J, leaving 8 bases between them. The CDR3 spans 13 residues. Germline CDR1 reads SGHAT; CDR2 reads FQNNGV. Here the CDR3 DNA reads TGTGCCAGCAGCTCGGACAAGTCCTACGAGCAGTACTTC. Translation: CASSSDKSYEQYF.

The chain employs TRBV4-2 and TRBJ1-2, with 8 bases identical to TRBD1. V gave up 0 bases and J gave up 7 bases; unmatched junction bases: 10. Germline CDR1 is LGHNA and CDR2 is YNFKEQ. The CDR3 spans 16 residues. CDR3 sequence reads: CASSQELRQGLGGYTF. CDR3 coding DNA: TGTGCCAGCAGCCAAGAATTGAGACAGGGGTTGGGTGGCTACACCTTC.

Concerning this clone itself: At one end, the junction sequence differs from germline, possibly due to a read error. J is TRBJ2-1 and V is TRBV28, with 10 nucleotides matching TRBD1. The CDR3 length is 15 residues. Per germline, CDR1 MDHEN and CDR2 SYDVKM. The CDR3 region is CASSSGGQGSRSGIF. The DNA for the CDR3 is TGTGCCAGCAGTTCAGGGGGACAGGGGAGTCGGTCGGGGATCTTC.

V and J are TRBV18 and TRBJ2-5, with 8 bases matching TRBD2. Trimming at V came to 3 bases and at J to 5 bases, leaving 8 bases not matched to a gene. The CDR3 runs to 15 residues. CDR1 KGHSH and CDR2 LQKENI come from the germline V gene. The DNA of the CDR3 is TGTGCCAGCTCACCCCAGCGGGGGTCCCGGGAGACCCAGTACTTC. Its translation: CASSPQRGSRETQYF.

This clone has a single count. The V call is TRBV5-1, the J call TRBJ2-2, with TRBD1 as a possible D gene (5 bases). Trimming removed 2 bases at V and 6 bases at J, with 8 bases between. The CDR3 spans 13 residues. CDR1 and CDR2 (germline): SGHRS, YFSETQ. The CDR3 protein is CASSFQGPGELFF. The DNA of the CDR3 is TGCGCCAGCAGCTTTCAGGGTCCCGGGGAGCTGTTTTTT.

V gene TRBV18 combines with J gene TRBJ2-1, with 13 nucleotides matching TRBD2. J gave up 4 bases and V 5 bases, and 5 bases lay outside the gene matches. The CDR3 covers 16 residues. Per germline, CDR1 KGHSH and CDR2 LQKENI. This CDR3 is CASSSTSGGAYNEQFF. In DNA, the CDR3 is TGTGCCAGCTCATCTACTAGCGGGGGGGCATACAATGAGCAGTTCTTC. The complete variable domain, with remaining parts taken from reference TRBV18 and TRBJ2-1, reads NAGVMQNPRHLVRRRGQEARLRCSPMKGHSHVYWYRQLPEEGLKFMVYLQKENIIDESGMPKERFSAEFPKEGPSILRIQQVVRGDSAAYFCASSSTSGGAYNEQFFGPGTRLTVL.

The V and J genes are TRBV18 and TRBJ2-3; D is unresolved. Trimming pared 2 bases from V and 0 bases from J, leaving 9 bases between. The V gene's germline CDR1 is KGHSH and CDR2 LQKENI. The CDR3 consists of 15 residues. The CDR3 loop reads CASSPRTGSTDTQYF. The CDR3, as DNA: TGTGCCAGCTCACCAAGGACGGGCAGCACAGATACGCAGTATTTT.

This clone was seen a handful of times. Within the sample, other DNA sequences also encode this same CDR3. The CDR3 DNA follows: TGTGCCAGCTCACCAGGACTGCAAGAGACCCAGTACTTC. Translating gives CASSPGLQETQYF. This chain links TRBV18 with TRBJ2-5; D is perhaps TRBD2 (5 bases). This CDR3 has 13 residues. The V gene's germline CDR1 is KGHSH and CDR2 LQKENI. The V gene lost 2 bases and the J gene lost 2 bases, with 6 bases spanning the gap.